A selection of T cell receptor beta chains follows, all from one sample in a study of blood T cells in healthy people across ages. TCRdb re-derived calls from the 5' RACE reads in MiXCR, one entry per CDR3 protein. Here the sample spans over a million distinct CDR3 sequences, 35% to 55% being singletons. Source material: blood. The source of these receptors is a woman aged 55-69 years in good health. The CDR3 runs from the conserved cysteine through the conserved F or W. The D gene is left open where the match is weak. Size is omitted from some rows. Given values are once, few, many or a class for expanded clones.

>TRBV6-1|TRBJ2-7|.|.
TGTGCCAGCAGTGATTGGCCTATGGCCAGCGAGCAGTACTTC
CASSDWPMASEQYF
>TRBV5-1|TRBJ2-7|.|.
TGCGCCAGCGCGGTAGGGCCCGCTGAATACTACGAGCAGTACTTC
CASAVGPAEYYEQYF
>TRBV4-1|TRBJ2-7|.|.
TGCGCCAGCAGCCAAGTTACTAGGAGCTACGAGCGGTACTTC
CASSQVTRSYERYF
>TRBV29-1|TRBJ2-7|many|.
TGCAGCGCACGGGCCCCATCCTACGAGCAGTACTTC
CSARAPSYEQYF
>TRBV20-1|TRBJ2-7|.|.
TGCAGTGCTAGTGTTGCCGCGGCCTCAGGGGACGAGCAGTACTTC
CSASVAAASGDEQYF
>TRBV7-9|TRBJ1-4|.|.
TGTGCCAGCAGCCCCGGAGAGATATCAACTAATGAAAAACTGTTTTTT
CASSPGEISTNEKLFF
>TRBV5-1|TRBJ2-1|.|.
TGCGCCAGCAGCTTGGCCGTTATGCATGAGCAGTTCTTC
CASSLAVMHEQFF
>TRBV29-1|TRBJ2-7|few|.
TGCAGCGTTGTGGGGGTCAGGGGATACTACGAGCAGTACTTC
CSVVGVRGYYEQYF
>TRBV4-1|TRBJ1-5|.|.
TGCGCCAGCAGCCAAGATCGGACAGACAATCAGCCCCAGCATTTT
CASSQDRTDNQPQHF
>TRBV27|TRBJ2-1|.|.
TGTGCCAGCAGAGCAAGGGGAGAGCGGGAGTTCTTC
CASRARGEREFF
>TRBV7-2|TRBJ2-3|.|TRBD2
TGTGCCAGCAGCGCCCAGCTAGCGGGGGGGCGGGATACGCAGTATTTT
CASSAQLAGGRDTQYF
>TRBV11-3|TRBJ2-3|.|.
TGTGCCAGCGGGGACCCTAGCACAGATACGCAGTATTTT
CASGDPSTDTQYF
>TRBV6-2/TRBV6-3|TRBJ2-7|.|.
TGTGCCAGCAGTTTACCCGCGGGATCCTACGAGCAGTACTTC
CASSLPAGSYEQYF
>TRBV11-2|TRBJ2-7|few|.
TGTGCCAGCAGTTCCGACAGGTCCATCCACGAGCAGTACTTC
CASSSDRSIHEQYF
>TRBV29-1|TRBJ2-5|few|.
TGCAGCGTTGAGGGTCAGGGCGGCCAAGAGACCCAGTACTTC
CSVEGQGGQETQYF
>TRBV7-9|TRBJ1-1|.|.
TGTGCCAGCAGCTTATCGACGGACGAAGCTTTCTTT
CASSLSTDEAFF
>TRBV11-2|TRBJ1-2|.|.
TGTGCCAGCGGTAACTATGGCTACACCTTC
CASGNYGYTF
>TRBV7-8|TRBJ2-7|.|TRBD1
TGTGCCAGCAGCTTACTTACAGGGGTTGAGTACGAGCAGTACTTC
CASSLLTGVEYEQYF
>TRBV29-1|TRBJ1-2|.|.
TGCAGCGTTGAATTTTCGGGGGTGGGCTATGGCTACACCTTC
CSVEFSGVGYGYTF
>TRBV28|TRBJ1-1|.|.
TGTGCCGGCATCAGGGAGAACACTGAAGCTTTCTTT
CAGIRENTEAFF
>TRBV13|TRBJ2-3|many|TRBD2
TGTGCCAGCAGCCCCCGACTAGCGGGAGTGGGAGATACGCAGTATTTT
CASSPRLAGVGDTQYF
>TRBV29-1|TRBJ2-2|few|TRBD1
TGCAGCATTTGGACAGGGGACATCACCGGGGAGCTGTTTTTT
CSIWTGDITGELFF
>TRBV6-5|TRBJ2-7|.|TRBD1
TGTGCCAGCAGTTACTTGACAGGGGGCAACGAGCAGTACTTC
CASSYLTGGNEQYF
>TRBV20-1|TRBJ2-7|few|TRBD2
TGCAGTGCTAGGATGGTATCTAGCGGGAGTTACGAGCAGTACTTC
CSARMVSSGSYEQYF
>TRBV18|TRBJ1-2|.|TRBD1
TGTGCCAGCTCACCACCGGAGGGACAGGGGGCTCGAGGCTACACCTTC
CASSPPEGQGARGYTF
>TRBV5-1|TRBJ1-2|many|TRBD1
TGCGCCAGCAGCTTGGGACTCAGGGGGGACTATGGCTACACCTTC
CASSLGLRGDYGYTF
>TRBV27|TRBJ2-1|.|.
TGTGCCAGCAGTTTACGGGGTATCCACAATGAGCAGTTCTTC
CASSLRGIHNEQFF
>TRBV6-5|TRBJ1-2|few|.
TGTGCCAGCACGGGGATGGGGGCCTATAACTATGGCTACACCTTC
CASTGMGAYNYGYTF
>TRBV4-2|TRBJ2-3|.|.
TGTGCCAGCAGCCAAGGGCCCTCTACCGGGAGTGGAGGCACAGATACGCAGTATTTT
CASSQGPSTGSGGTDTQYF
>TRBV20-1|TRBJ2-7|.|TRBD2
TGCAGTGCTTCGGGACTAGCGTCATACGAGCAGTACTTC
CSASGLASYEQYF
>TRBV7-9|TRBJ2-7|.|.
TGTGCCAGCAGCTTCGCCCCCTCGGCGGGTCGGAGGGGTCTCGAGCAGTACTTC
CASSFAPSAGRRGLEQYF
>TRBV9|TRBJ2-2|.|TRBD2
TGTGCCAGCAGCGCCGGAGCGGGAGAAGCTAACACCGGGGAGCTGTTTTTT
CASSAGAGEANTGELFF
>TRBV6-1|TRBJ2-5|.|.
TGTGCCAGCAGTGAAGGCACTGGACTAAATGAGCAGTACTTC
CASSEGTGLNEQYF
>TRBV12-3/TRBV12-4|TRBJ2-5|.|.
TGTGCCAGCAGTTTTTGGCATAGTTTGGGCGGAGAGACCCAGTACTTC
CASSFWHSLGGETQYF
>TRBV15|TRBJ2-1|.|.
TGTGCCACCAGCAGAGATCTCTTAGGGGGGCAGTTCTTC
CATSRDLLGGQFF
>TRBV7-9|TRBJ2-7|few|TRBD1
TGTGCCAGCTGGGGATCTCAAAGGGGGACAGCCGCGCAGTACTTC
CASWGSQRGTAAQYF
>TRBV10-3|TRBJ1-2|.|.
TGTGCCATCAACCGGGCAACCTATGGCTACACCTTC
CAINRATYGYTF
>TRBV7-7|TRBJ2-5|.|.
TGTGCCAGCAGCGTGGGACAACTCCAAGAGACCCAGTACTTC
CASSVGQLQETQYF